A selection of T cell receptor beta chains follows, all from one sample in a study of T cells in localized non-small cell lung cancer. Sequenced by immunoSEQ multiplex PCR; TCRdb stores in-frame clones only, minus some. Of 30,000 to 40,000 clones listed, roughly 78% were seen once; the top ten hold around 35%. The sequencing used peripheral blood, collected before any cancer treatment. The receptors were gathered from a male donor aged 60 or older with stage II squamous cell lung carcinoma. Each CDR3 is given with its conserved first and last residue. Clone sizes are given selectively: once, few, many, or a class where the clone is expanded.

V,size,CDR3
TRBV6-1,NA,CASEGAERVGEKLFF
TRBV4-1,few,CASSQEDRGRGELFF
TRBV5-6,NA,CASRMGLAMIETQYF
TRBV13,many,CASGEQRGYEQYF
TRBV6-5,NA,CASSSLGGGFGYTF
TRBV2,NA,CASSRLNTEAFF
TRBV6-5,NA,CASRGSGDTQYF
TRBV6-5,NA,CASTSGLSSYEQYF
TRBV6-5,NA,CASSPSGTGFNIQYF
TRBV7-8,NA,CASSPNVGGYTF
TRBV6-1,once,CASSESEGLEQYF
TRBV6-1,NA,CASSARTGVNEKLFF
TRBV10-1,NA,CASSESGQEYEQYF
TRBV7-2,NA,CASSPQGEKLFF
TRBV5-1,NA,CASRGGEYDGYTF
TRBV6-5,NA,CASSYSNSGKDSPLHF
TRBV9,NA,CASSLQGGGNTIYF
TRBV19,NA,CASIETTGWYTGELFF
TRBV7-6,NA,CASSLAGASGSNEQFF
TRBV19,NA,CASSMGGYGYTF
TRBV6-6,few,CASSSGTVSNQPQHF
TRBV6-1,NA,CASNSRQGQNTEAFF
TRBV19,NA,CASTLQGSRPEAFF
TRBV20-1,NA,CSARGSTEAFF
TRBV30,NA,CAWSVVVTGGNEQYF
TRBV5-1,NA,CASSSAGQTNEKLFF